This TCR beta chain emerged from a study of blood T cells in healthy people across ages. Per the germline V gene, CDR1 is DFQATT and CDR2 is SNEGSKA (reference sequence). Trimming pared 0 bases from V and 7 bases from J, leaving 12 bases between. The CDR3 is 14 amino acids. On this clonotype itself: Its antigen is unidentified.

Primed by a sample-barcoded 5' primer and a J-beta primer mix, a second PCR proceeded for 7 to 11 cycles. One entry per CDR3 protein, called by TCRdb with MiXCR from the 5' RACE reads. This sample yields about 680,000 distinct CDR3 sequences, of which around 45% are seen a single time; about 32% belongs to the top ten. Whole-study findings and limits: Changes seen in expanded clonotypes were possibly confounded by donor CMV status left unknown.

This clonotype was obtained from a woman in her sixties or seventies in good health. The chain is built from TRBV20-1 and TRBJ1-4; maybe TRBD1 (5 bases). The sequenced sample was blood. The CDR3 loop is CSARDRRESEKLFF. For the CDR3, the DNA is TGCAGTGCTAGAGATCGCAGGGAGAGTGAAAAACTGTTTTTT.